A single sample gave rise to the 21 T cell receptor beta chains below, sequenced in a study of blood T cell repertoires in COVID-19. The method was immunoSEQ multiplex PCR; TCRdb's version includes in-frame clones alone and lacks a portion of them. This sample carries fewer than 200,000 clones, about 85% of them seen once, and the ten largest clones take about 22%. Material for sequencing was peripheral blood. All receptors derive from a man aged 60 to 75 with active or convalescent COVID-19.

The chain joins TRBV5-7 to TRBJ2-1; D is perhaps TRBD2 (6 bases). TRBV5-7 falls under the ORF class, with uncertain function. The CDR3 is 16 residues long. V was clipped by 5 bases and J by 4 bases, with 19 bases between them. CDR3 residues: CASRPPRDFTYNEQFF. CDR3 nucleotide sequence: TGTGCCAGCAGACCACCCCGGGACTTCACGTACAATGAGCAGTTCTTC.

The V call is TRBV18, the J call TRBJ1-2; D gene uncertain. Between the trimmed V and J ends, which lost 0 bases and 6 bases, there was a span of 14 bases. The CDR3 is made up of 15 amino acids. Germline CDR1 KGHSH, CDR2 LQKENI. CDR3 coding DNA: TGTGCCAGCTCACCACCGCGGGTTCTTTACGATGGCTACACCTTC. It yields the protein CASSPPRVLYDGYTF.

The gene calls are TRBV2 and TRBJ1-2; TRBD1 matches 7 bases. CDR3 size: 14 residues. V lost 11 bases to trimming and J lost 8 bases; unmatched junction nucleotides: 17. Germline V CDR1 and CDR2: SNHLY, FYNNEI. The CDR3 DNA reads as TGTGCCGGCGCGCGACAGGGAAGTGTCGGGGGCTACACCTTC. Its translation: CAGARQGSVGGYTF.

This clone was found once. The rearrangement uses TRBV5-5 and TRBJ2-1, with D possibly matching TRBD2 (5 bases). V gave up 2 bases and J gave up 1 base, with 7 bases separating them. This CDR3 spans 14 amino acids. Germline values: CDR1 SGHKS, CDR2 YYEKEE (reference sequence). CDR3 sequence reads: CASSFSGSYNEQFF. CDR3 sequence (DNA): TGTGCCAGCAGCTTTTCGGGATCCTACAATGAGCAGTTCTTC.

The rearrangement links TRBV12-5 to TRBJ1-4, with unresolved D. V was shortened by 6 bases and J by 2 bases, with 19 bases between the two germline ends. The germline CDR1 and CDR2 sequences are LGHNT and FRNRAP. CDR3 length equals 17 residues. CDR3 loop: CASGPPAGPGTNEKLFF. The DNA of the CDR3 is TGTGCTAGTGGCCCCCCCGCGGGTCCCGGGACTAATGAAAAACTGTTTTTT.

The gene calls are TRBV5-1 and TRBJ1-6; D gene ambiguous. V gave up 0 bases and J gave up 6 bases, with 7 bases separating them. Germline V gives CDR1 SGHRS, CDR2 YFSETQ. The CDR3 has 14 amino acids. Here the CDR3 DNA reads TGCGCCAGCAGCTTGGGTAAAATTAATTCACCCCTCCACTTT. Protein product: CASSLGKINSPLHF.

The genes are TRBV15 and TRBJ1-3; D gene ambiguous. The CDR3 is 17 residues long. Germline values: CDR1 LNHNV, CDR2 YYDKDF (reference sequence). V lost 5 bases and J lost 0, with 17 bases in between. The CDR3 sequence: CATSPGGSGYSGNTIYF. Here the CDR3 DNA reads TGTGCCACCAGCCCCGGCGGGAGCGGCTACTCTGGAAACACCATATATTTT. The whole variable domain, remainder taken from reference TRBV15 and TRBJ1-3, is DAMVIQNPRYQVTQFGKPVTLSCSQTLNHNVMYWYQQKSSQAPKLLFHYYDKDFNNEADTPDNFQSRRPNTSFCFLDIRSPGLGDTAMYLCATSPGGSGYSGNTIYFGEGSWLTVV.

CDR3 sequence: CASRSVPRDTQYF. The CDR3 coding sequence is TGCGCCAGCAGGTCAGTGCCCCGTGATACGCAGTATTTT. The chain joins TRBV5-1 to TRBJ2-3; D unclear. The CDR3 is made up of 13 amino acids. Germline CDR1 SGHRS, CDR2 YFSETQ. Between the trimmed V and J ends, which lost 5 bases and 6 bases, there was a span of 13 bases.

The chain is built from TRBV2 and TRBJ2-5; D call uncertain. Germline assignment: CDR1 SNHLY and CDR2 FYNNEI. The CDR3 totals 14 residues. Trimming shortened V by 5 bases and J by 0 bases, and 10 bases separated the two germline ends. In DNA form, the CDR3 reads TGTGCCAGCAGTCATCAGGCGAACCAAGAGACCCAGTACTTC. This gives the protein CASSHQANQETQYF.

Note on this clone: Sequence at one end of the junction differs from germline and may be a read error. This rearrangement joins TRBV3-1 (or the pseudogene TRBV3-2) to TRBJ2-1; 9 nucleotides align to TRBD2. The CDR3 is 13 residues long. CDR1 and CDR2 (germline): LGHDT, YNNKEL (reference sequence). The CDR3 region has the DNA TGTGCCAGCAGCCGACTATCTAGCGGGGCCAGGATCTTC. Translation: CASSRLSSGARIF.

The chain couples TRBV19 to TRBJ1-5, with 9 bases lining up with TRBD1. The J segment lost 7 bases and the V segment lost 8 bases, leaving 15 bases of the junction unmatched. Germline assignment: CDR1 LNHDA and CDR2 SQIVND (reference sequence). The CDR3 consists of 16 residues. The CDR3, as DNA: TGTGCCAGTTGTGTGCGAGGACAGGGGACGGGCCAGCCCCAGCATTTT. Protein product: CASCVRGQGTGQPQHF.

The V call is TRBV27, the J call TRBJ2-3, with D possibly TRBD1 on 6 matching bases. Germline V gene sequence: CDR1 MNHEY, CDR2 SMNVEV (reference sequence). The CDR3 sequence is 14 residues long. Trimming pared 7 bases from V and 4 bases from J, leaving 15 bases between. In DNA form, the CDR3 reads TGTGCCAGCAATAAACGATGGGGGCCAGATACGCAGTATTTT. Amino acid sequence: CASNKRWGPDTQYF.

The V call is TRBV2, the J call TRBJ2-3; a weak D match, TRBD1 (6 bases). Trimming cost V 4 bases and J 4 bases, with 12 bases left between them. CDR1 is SNHLY, CDR2 FYNNEI, per germline. The CDR3 totals 14 residues. CDR3: CASSGQGSADTQYF. CDR3 DNA: TGTGCCAGCAGTGGGCAGGGGAGTGCAGATACGCAGTATTTT.

The V call is TRBV12-3 or TRBV12-4, the J call TRBJ1-2; D uncertain. The V end lost 4 bases, the J end lost 8 bases, and 11 bases lay between the germline ends. The CDR3 is made up of 12 amino acids. CDR3 sequence reads: CASSSEVGGYTF. In DNA form, the CDR3 reads TGTGCCAGCAGTTCGGAGGTAGGGGGCTACACCTTC.

The V and J genes are TRBV18 and TRBJ2-1; 14 positions agree with TRBD2. The J segment lost 7 bases and the V segment lost 5 bases, leaving 10 bases of the junction unmatched. This CDR3 is built from 17 residues. Looked up from germline, CDR1 is KGHSH and CDR2 is LQKENI. The CDR3 DNA sequence: TGTGCCAGCTCAACATCTTCCGGGACTAGCGGGAGAAATGAGCAGTTCTTC. Translation: CASSTSSGTSGRNEQFF. The full variable domain, in which reference TRBV18 and TRBJ2-1 provide the parts outside the CDR3, is NAGVMQNPRHLVRRRGQEARLRCSPMKGHSHVYWYRQLPEEGLKFMVYLQKENIIDESGMPKERFSAEFPKEGPSILRIQQVVRGDSAAYFCASSTSSGTSGRNEQFFGPGTRLTVL.

This rearrangement joins TRBV10-3 to TRBJ2-1; 9 nucleotides line up with TRBD2. CDR3 length equals 15 residues. V shed 0 bases and J 8 bases; nucleotides not matched to a gene: 5. Germline V lookup: CDR1 ENHRY, CDR2 SYGVKD. CDR3 in DNA: TGTGCCATCAGTGAGTCTAGCGGGGGATTGTATGAGCAGTTCTTC. Its protein product is CAISESSGGLYEQFF.

The chain has TRBV10-3 and TRBJ1-2, with no clear D. CDR3 size: 15 residues. V was clipped by 0 bases and J by 0 bases, with 8 bases between them. Germline V lookup: CDR1 ENHRY, CDR2 SYGVKD. The CDR3 is CAISESAPTNYGYTF. Here the CDR3 DNA reads TGTGCCATCAGTGAGTCAGCACCTACTAACTATGGCTACACCTTC.

V gene TRBV2 combines with J gene TRBJ2-1, with D tentatively TRBD1 (6 bases). V lost 5 bases and J 5 bases, leaving 13 bases between the germline ends. Per the germline V gene, CDR1 is SNHLY and CDR2 is FYNNEI. The CDR3 spans 14 residues. The CDR3 sequence is CASSSQGINNEQFF. The CDR3 nucleotides read TGTGCCAGCAGTAGCCAGGGGATTAACAATGAGCAGTTCTTC.

The sample holds one count of this clone. The chain combines TRBV29-1 with TRBJ2-3; D not certain. The CDR3 contains 14 residues. Germline CDR1 SQVTM, CDR2 ANQGSEA. The V and J ends lost 3 bases and 3 bases respectively, with 13 bases between them. DNA for the CDR3: TGCAGCGTTGACTCTCCATATGCGACAGATACGCAGTATTTT. Its translation: CSVDSPYATDTQYF.

The genes are TRBV7-9 and TRBJ2-5, with 9 bases matching TRBD1. J lost 5 bases, V lost 9 bases, and 10 bases had no gene match. CDR1 is SEHNR, CDR2 FQNEAQ, per germline (reference sequence). The CDR3 extends over 14 amino acids. In DNA form, the CDR3 reads TGTGCCAGTTTGACGGGACAGGGAGAGGAGACCCAGTACTTC. It codes for CASLTGQGEETQYF.

The rearrangement joins TRBV30 to TRBJ2-6, with D unresolved. Germline assignment: CDR1 GTSNPN and CDR2 SVGIG (reference sequence). The germline V and J ends were trimmed by 5 bases and 0 bases, with 11 bases remaining between them. The CDR3 runs 15 residues. The CDR3 DNA reads as TGTGCCTGGGGTCCTCGGTCCTCTGGGGCCAACGTCCTGACTTTC. The encoded protein is CAWGPRSSGANVLTF.